The 12 T cell receptor beta chains listed next were all sequenced from one sample in a study of T cells of healthy individuals. Using its own MiXCR run on the 5' RACE reads, TCRdb lists one record per CDR3 protein. The sample consists of approximately 100,000 distinct CDR3 sequences, around 17% of them appearing once. The receptors originated from a human donor in good health.

The chain has TRBV6-6 and TRBJ2-5; D is perhaps TRBD1 (7 bases). This CDR3 contains 17 residues. In germline, CDR1 is MNHNY, CDR2 SVGAGI (reference sequence). The V end was cut by 2 bases, the J end by 2 bases, with 18 bases between. CDR3 loop: CASSYGAGGSMQETQYF. For the CDR3, the DNA is TGTGCCAGCAGTTACGGAGCAGGGGGGTCAATGCAAGAGACCCAGTACTTC.

This clonotype was detected only a few times. The CDR3 reads CASSYTNRELFF. Written as DNA, the CDR3 is TGTGCCAGCAGTTACACCAACAGGGAGCTGTTTTTT. The chain links TRBV6-5 to TRBJ2-2; D uncertain. In germline, CDR1 is MNHEY, CDR2 SVGAGI. The germline V and J ends were trimmed by 2 bases and 9 bases, with 7 bases remaining between them. This CDR3 is built from 12 residues.

This clonotype was seen a few times. The rearrangement uses TRBV2 and TRBJ2-2; 11 nucleotides agree with TRBD2. Unmatched junction bases numbered 8, after V lost 7 bases and J lost 4 bases. This CDR3 is 16 amino acids long. Germline CDR1 SNHLY, CDR2 FYNNEI. For the CDR3, the DNA is TGTGCCAGCACCGGACTAGCGGGCTCGGGCACCGGGGAGCTGTTTTTT. Residues: CASTGLAGSGTGELFF.

This rearrangement joins TRBV12-3 or TRBV12-4 to TRBJ1-5, with 7 bases aligning to TRBD1. Germline trimming cut 4 bases from V and 7 bases from J; bases unmatched to any gene: 10. The CDR3 covers 15 residues. As DNA, the CDR3 is TGTGCCAGCAGTTCCAGACAGGGACTAGGGCAGCCCCAGCATTTT. As protein: CASSSRQGLGQPQHF.

This clonotype was counted ten times or more. This sequence joins TRBV28 and TRBJ1-4, with a weak D call TRBD1 (5 bases). Germline V lookup: CDR1 MDHEN, CDR2 SYDVKM. Trimming shortened V by 2 bases and J by 4 bases, and 8 bases separated the two germline ends. This CDR3 has 14 residues. CDR3 residues: CASSLTGVNEKLFF. In DNA form, the CDR3 reads TGTGCCAGCAGTTTAACAGGAGTTAATGAAAAACTGTTTTTT.

The chain uses TRBV7-2 and TRBJ1-1, with 7 bases fitting TRBD1. The V gene's germline CDR1 is SGHTA and CDR2 FQGNSA. The CDR3 has 17 residues. J was trimmed by 5 bases and V by 0 bases; bases with no gene match: 12. The CDR3 DNA sequence: TGTGCCAGCAGCTTAGCGCCAGGGGGGGGCGTTCAGACTGAAGCTTTCTTT. Its protein product is CASSLAPGGGVQTEAFF. Looking up the rest from reference TRBV7-2 and TRBJ1-1 gives the full variable domain: GAGVSQSPSNKVTEKGKDVELRCDPISGHTALYWYRQSLGQGLEFLIYFQGNSAPDKSGLPSDRFSAERTGGSVSTLTIQRTQQEDSAVYLCASSLAPGGGVQTEAFFGQGTRLTVV.

This chain uses TRBV28 with TRBJ2-7; D is possibly TRBD2 (6 bases). The CDR3 totals 15 residues. V was cut by 6 bases and J by 0 bases, with 15 bases left in between. Germline CDR1 MDHEN, CDR2 SYDVKM. The CDR3 nucleotides read TGTGCCAGCAGGCGGGGTCGGGCCAGCTCCTACGAGCAGTACTTC. Translation: CASRRGRASSYEQYF.

This chain links TRBV18 with TRBJ1-6, with a weak D call TRBD1 (6 bases). The germline V gene has CDR1 KGHSH and CDR2 LQKENI. V gave up 6 bases and J gave up 0 bases, with 18 bases separating them. This CDR3 contains 18 residues. This CDR3 is CASSNLGAGSSYNSPLHF. In nucleotides, the CDR3 is TGTGCCAGCTCTAACCTGGGGGCAGGCAGCTCCTATAATTCACCCCTCCACTTT.

This chain uses TRBV12-3 or TRBV12-4 with TRBJ1-2; D is ambiguous. The CDR3 extends over 12 amino acids. V was shortened by 8 bases and J by 4 bases, with 11 bases between the two germline ends. The CDR3, as DNA: TGTGCCAGCGGGTCGGGGAGCTATGGCTACACCTTC. Its protein is CASGSGSYGYTF.

This clonotype appeared once. V gene TRBV12-3 or TRBV12-4 combines with J gene TRBJ2-1; 8 positions match TRBD2. V was pared by 5 bases and J by 9 bases, with 6 bases of the junction left unmatched. The CDR3 length is 13 residues. CDR3 nucleotides: TGTGCCAGCAGTACCGGACTAGCTCGTGAGCAGTTCTTC. Translating gives CASSTGLAREQFF.

Ten or more counts support this clonotype. The rearrangement uses TRBV6-5 and TRBJ2-1; 11 positions agree with TRBD2. CDR3 length: 14 residues. V was pared by 10 bases and J by 9 bases, with 11 bases of the junction left unmatched. The germline V gene encodes CDR1 MNHEY and CDR2 SVGAGI. The CDR3 sequence: CATQGLAGGLEQFF. DNA of the CDR3: TGTGCCACTCAGGGGCTAGCGGGAGGTCTTGAGCAGTTCTTC.

This clonotype was counted many times. The chain carries TRBV4-2 and TRBJ2-7; 10 bases are a match to TRBD2. Losses at the gene ends were 0 bases for V and 6 bases for J; bases not matched to a gene: 8. Germline V CDR1 and CDR2: LGHNA, YNFKEQ. The CDR3 has 16 residues. The CDR3 DNA reads as TGTGCCAGCAGCCAAGATTGGGTTACTAGCGGGACCGAGCAGTACTTC. This gives the protein CASSQDWVTSGTEQYF.